This TCR beta chain was documented in a study of response to subunit inactivated influenza vaccine. Whole-study findings and limits: It was suggested by the authors that few new T cells are recruited by each seasonal influenza vaccination.

Germline V gene sequence: CDR1 SGHKS, CDR2 YYEKEE (reference sequence). This CDR3 comprises 15 residues. After removal of 4 bases from V and 10 bases from J, the junction contained 16 bases not matched to a gene. MiXCR was run by TCRdb on the RT-PCR reads, yielding one entry per CDR3 protein. The table shows approximately 570,000 distinct CDR3 sequences, with approximately 7.6% occurring only once. At least ten counts were recorded for this clonotype. What it binds is unknown. The specimen comprised PBMCs from blood, sampled roughly 24 months after vaccination. The receptor was isolated from a man aged 45-69 years who received an inactivated influenza vaccine. The chain employs TRBV5-5 and TRBJ2-7, with 8 nucleotides matching TRBD1. The CDR3 spells CASSGQTGAIRYQYF. The CDR3 DNA reads as TGTGCCAGCAGCGGGCAGACAGGGGCTATACGATATCAGTACTTC.